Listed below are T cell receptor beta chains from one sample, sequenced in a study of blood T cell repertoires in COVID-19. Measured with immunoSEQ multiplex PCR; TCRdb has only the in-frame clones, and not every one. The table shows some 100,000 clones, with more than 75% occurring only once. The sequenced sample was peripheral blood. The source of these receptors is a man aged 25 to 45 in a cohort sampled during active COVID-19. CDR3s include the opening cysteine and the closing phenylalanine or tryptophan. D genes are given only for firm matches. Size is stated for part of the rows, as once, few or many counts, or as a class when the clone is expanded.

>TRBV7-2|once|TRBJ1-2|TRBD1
CASSPLDRTANSGYTF
TGTGCCAGCAGCCCGCTGGACAGGACGGCGAATAGTGGCTACACCTTC
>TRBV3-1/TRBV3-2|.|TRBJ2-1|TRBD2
CASSQGGGGNNEQFF
TGTGCCAGCAGCCAAGGCGGGGGGGGCAACAATGAGCAGTTCTTC
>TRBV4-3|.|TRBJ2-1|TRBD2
CASSQETSGGAVFF
TGCGCCAGCAGCCAAGAGACGAGCGGGGGGGCCGTGTTCTTC
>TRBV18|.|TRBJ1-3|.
CASSPQGSGNTIYF
TGTGCCAGCTCACCACAGGGGTCTGGAAACACCATATATTTT
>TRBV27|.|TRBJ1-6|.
CASRPTAGGAYNSPLHF
TGTGCCAGCCGCCCCACGGCGGGGGGGGCCTATAATTCACCCCTCCACTTT
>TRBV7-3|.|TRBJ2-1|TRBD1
CASSLMGQGAGEQFF
TGTGCCAGCAGTCTAATGGGACAGGGGGCCGGTGAGCAGTTCTTC
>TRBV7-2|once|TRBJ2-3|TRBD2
CASSLGRGGRRDTQYF
TGTGCCAGCAGCTTAGGCCGGGGGGGCCGGAGAGATACGCAGTATTTT
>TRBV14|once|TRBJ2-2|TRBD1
CASSHRTGSNTGELFF
TGTGCCAGCAGCCACCGGACAGGGTCAAACACCGGGGAGCTGTTTTTT
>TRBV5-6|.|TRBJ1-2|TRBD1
CASSSGQGDRYTF
TGTGCCAGCAGCTCGGGACAGGGGGATCGCTACACCTTC
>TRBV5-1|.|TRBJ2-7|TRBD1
CASRLGTVASYEQYF
TGCGCCAGCAGACTAGGGACAGTAGCCTCCTACGAGCAGTACTTC
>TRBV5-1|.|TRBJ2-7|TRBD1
CASSLAQGYEQYF
TGCGCCAGCAGCTTGGCACAGGGGTACGAGCAGTACTTC
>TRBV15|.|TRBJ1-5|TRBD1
CATSLDRGKLPQHF
TGTGCCACCAGCTTAGACAGGGGTAAGCTTCCCCAGCATTTT
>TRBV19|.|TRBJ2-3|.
CASSPPGSFDTQYF
TGTGCCAGTAGCCCCCCGGGGAGTTTTGATACGCAGTATTTT
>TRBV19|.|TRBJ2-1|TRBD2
CASSTRGGTNNEQFF
TGTGCCAGTAGTACACGGGGGGGAACAAACAATGAGCAGTTCTTC
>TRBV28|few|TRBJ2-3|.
CASSHRVGARADTQYF
TGTGCCAGCAGCCACAGGGTCGGAGCACGGGCAGATACGCAGTATTTT
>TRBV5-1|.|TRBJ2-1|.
CASSSGQLDNNEQFF
TGCGCCAGCAGCTCTGGACAGTTAGACAACAATGAGCAGTTCTTC
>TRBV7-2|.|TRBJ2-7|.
CASSPSFTRAYEQYF
TGTGCCAGCAGCCCAAGTTTCACGCGGGCCTACGAGCAATACTTC
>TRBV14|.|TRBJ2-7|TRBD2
CASSQGLAGATPREQYF
TGTGCCAGCAGCCAAGGACTAGCGGGGGCCACCCCGAGGGAGCAGTACTTC
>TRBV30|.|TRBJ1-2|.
CAWSEDRGYTF
TGTGCCTGGAGTGAGGACAGAGGCTACACCTTC
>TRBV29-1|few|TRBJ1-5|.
CSVGSSNQPQHF
TGCAGCGTTGGGAGCAGCAATCAGCCCCAGCATTTT
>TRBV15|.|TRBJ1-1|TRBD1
CATSRSRQGGTEAFF
TGTGCCACCAGCAGAAGTAGACAGGGCGGGACTGAAGCTTTCTTT
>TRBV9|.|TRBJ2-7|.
CASSAFGEDEQYF
TGTGCCAGCAGCGCATTTGGGGAGGACGAGCAGTACTTC
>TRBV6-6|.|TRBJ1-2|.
CASSSVREGYGYTF
TGTGCCAGCAGTTCGGTTCGGGAGGGCTATGGCTACACCTTC
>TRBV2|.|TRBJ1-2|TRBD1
CASRPGTGLDYGYTF
TGTGCCAGTAGACCCGGGACAGGTCTAGACTATGGCTACACCTTC
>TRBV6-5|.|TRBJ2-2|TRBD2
CASTREGITGELFF
TGTGCCAGCACCCGGGAGGGGATCACCGGGGAGCTGTTTTTT
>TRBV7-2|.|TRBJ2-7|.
CASSVVSSYEQYF
TGTGCCAGCAGCGTCGTCAGCTCCTACGAGCAGTACTTC
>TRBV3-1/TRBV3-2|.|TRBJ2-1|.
CASSQDLSSNEQFF
TGTGCCAGCAGCCAAGATCTTTCCAGCAATGAGCAGTTCTTC
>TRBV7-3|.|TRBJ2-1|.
CASSLMGLHNEQFF
TGTGCCAGCAGCTTAATGGGGCTACACAATGAGCAGTTCTTC
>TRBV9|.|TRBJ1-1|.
CASSVGGDTEAFF
TGTGCCAGCAGCGTAGGGGGGGACACTGAAGCTTTCTTT
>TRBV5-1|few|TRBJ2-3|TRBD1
CASRPPGGRVEDTQYF
TGCGCCAGCAGGCCACCAGGGGGCCGAGTGGAAGATACGCAGTATTTT
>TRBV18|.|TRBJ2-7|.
CASSPDWRAYEQYF
TGTGCCAGCTCCCCGGACTGGAGAGCCTACGAGCAGTACTTC
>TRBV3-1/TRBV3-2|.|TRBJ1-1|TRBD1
CASSQGGAGGTEAFF
TGTGCCAGCAGCCAAGGGGGGGCAGGGGGTACTGAAGCTTTCTTT
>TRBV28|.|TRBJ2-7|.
CASSLRGEQYF
TGTGCCAGCAGTTTACGCGGCGAGCAGTACTTC
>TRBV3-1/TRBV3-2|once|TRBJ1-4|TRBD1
CASSQSTGDNEKLFF
TGTGCCAGCAGCCAGTCGACAGGGGACAATGAAAAACTGTTTTTT